Here is one T cell receptor (beta chain) with its context. Its matching antigen is unknown. The data originate from a study of CXCR3-negative and CXCR3-positive naive CD8 T cells. Broader study findings: Memory CD8+ cells had much lower diversity, and both naive subsets had comparably high diversity. For CXCR3-positive naive cells, TRB CDR3s were more hydrophobic than those of CXCR3-negative naive cells. Naive CXCR3-positive and CXCR3-negative cells shared TRBV-TRBJ usage; memory cells diverged.

The authors prepared UMI-labeled TRB cDNA libraries by 5' RACE. TCRdb reprocessed the 5' RACE reads; each CDR3 protein has one entry and no DNA is given. Its table lists some 68,000 distinct CDR3 sequences. The CDR3 is 15 residues long. Germline V gives CDR1 ENHRY, CDR2 SYGVKD. The chain is built from TRBV10-3 and TRBJ2-7. Sequenced material: naive CXCR3+ CD8+ T cells from blood. Subset defined: CD45RO-CCR7+CD27+CD95- naive CD8+ T cells expressing CXCR3 (TNR3+). This receptor was obtained from a human donor in good health. Some clones in this sample may be carry-over from other donors' samples. CDR3 in amino acids: CAISEPASGRYEQYF.